One T cell receptor beta chain is described in this entry. This record belongs to a study of blood T cell repertoires in COVID-19. Study-level background: Acute and convalescent COVID-19 specimens originated in the United States, Italy and Spain. T cells, B-cell-depleted T cells, or PBMCs provided the cDNA or gDNA that served as material.

This CDR3 has 13 residues. The ends were cut back, 7 bases at V and 3 bases at J, with 12 bases in the middle. Germline V gene sequence: CDR1 MDHEN, CDR2 SYDVKM. Profiling relied on immunoSEQ multiplex PCR, and the TCRdb table lists in-frame clones only, not all of them. The sample holds 140,000 to 150,000 clones, approximately 91% seen once. The source material was peripheral blood. The chain joins TRBV28 to TRBJ1-2, with unresolved D. This sequence originates from a human donor in a cohort sampled during active COVID-19. CDR3 sequence reads: CASTKTQYYGYTF. The CDR3 DNA reads TGTGCCAGCACCAAGACACAGTACTATGGCTACACCTTC.